This T cell receptor beta chain was captured by sequencing in a study of blood T cell repertoires in COVID-19. TCRdb's table, derived via immunoSEQ multiplex PCR, lists solely in-frame clones and lacks some. The repertoire has 150,000 to 200,000 clones, 85% of them found once; the top ten carry about 3%. Per the germline V gene, CDR1 is PRHDT and CDR2 is FYEKMQ (reference sequence). V shed 5 bases, J shed 3 bases, and the junction held 6 bases outside the gene matches. This CDR3 contains 14 residues. The clonotype originates from a human donor with acute or convalescent COVID-19. The donor label of this sample is uncertain. The chain joins TRBV13 to TRBJ1-1; 7 nucleotides match TRBD1. The sample taken for sequencing was peripheral blood. This chain's CDR3 is CASSALDRDTEAFF. The CDR3 DNA reads as TGTGCCAGCAGCGCCCTAGACAGGGACACTGAAGCTTTCTTT.